This TCR beta chain was obtained from a study of T cells in Graves' hyperthyroidism and ophthalmopathy. General study findings and limits: Most thyroid clonotypes expanded above 0.001 appeared in blood too. With a median lead of around 6.7 months before onset, the model predicted ophthalmopathy.

Subjects aged 18 to 65 presented with newly diagnosed hyperthyroidism of less than 2 months' duration. What was amplified from RNA transcripts were TCR beta CDR3 regions. The HTBI primer set served for first-round RT-PCR of the TCR CDR3. MiXCR was run by TCRdb on the multiplex PCR reads, yielding one entry per CDR3 protein. The sample comprises about 540,000 distinct CDR3 sequences, 46% of which are singletons, and more than 7% rests with the top ten. The sample holds a few counts of this clonotype. The target antigen is unknown. This CDR3 contains 15 residues. V lost 3 bases to trimming and J lost 6 bases, with 14 bases between them. The germline V gene encodes CDR1 KGHDR and CDR2 SFDVKD.

This sequence joins TRBV24-1 and TRBJ2-1; D is possibly TRBD2 (5 bases). The sample taken for sequencing was peripheral blood or thyroid tissue (not recorded which). The receptor was derived from a woman aged 18-29 years with Graves' hyperthyroidism. CDR3 loop: CATSDRLAAPNEQFF. Written as DNA, the CDR3 is TGTGCCACCAGTGATAGGCTAGCAGCTCCCAATGAGCAGTTCTTC.